Reported below is one TCR beta chain. This entry belongs to a study of lymphopenia after photon versus proton radiotherapy. The CDR3 has 14 amino acids. V was pared by 3 bases and J by 7 bases, with 5 bases of the junction left unmatched. Looked up from germline, CDR1 is SGHRS and CDR2 is YFSETQ. Produced via immunoSEQ multiplex PCR; TCRdb's table is partial and in-frame only. This sample has some 42,000 clones, with around 86% found just once. The sample was peripheral blood, taken from a patient treated with proton-based radiotherapy. This TCR was recovered from a woman in her seventies with pancreatic cancer. The V and J genes are TRBV5-1 and TRBJ2-1, with 9 bases identical to TRBD2. CDR3 protein: CASSWGTSKNEQFF. CDR3 bases: TGCGCCAGCAGCTGGGGGACTAGCAAGAATGAGCAGTTCTTC.